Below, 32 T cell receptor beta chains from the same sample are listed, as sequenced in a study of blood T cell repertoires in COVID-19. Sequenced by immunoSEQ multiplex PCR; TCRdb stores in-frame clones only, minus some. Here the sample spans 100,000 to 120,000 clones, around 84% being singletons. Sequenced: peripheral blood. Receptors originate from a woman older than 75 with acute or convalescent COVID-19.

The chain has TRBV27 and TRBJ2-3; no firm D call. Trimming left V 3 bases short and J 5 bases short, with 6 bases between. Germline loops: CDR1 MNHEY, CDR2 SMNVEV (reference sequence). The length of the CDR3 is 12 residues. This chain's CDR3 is CASSFVRDTQYF. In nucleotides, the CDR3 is TGTGCCAGCAGTTTCGTCCGAGATACGCAGTATTTT.

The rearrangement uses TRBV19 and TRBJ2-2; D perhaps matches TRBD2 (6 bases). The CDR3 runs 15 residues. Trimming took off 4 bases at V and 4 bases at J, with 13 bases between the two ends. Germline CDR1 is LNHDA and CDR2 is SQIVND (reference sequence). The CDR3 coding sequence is TGTGCCAGTAGTAGGGGGGTTTCAGGCACCGGGGAGCTGTTTTTT. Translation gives CASSRGVSGTGELFF. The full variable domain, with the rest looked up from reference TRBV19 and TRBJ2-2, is DGGITQSPKYLFRKEGQNVTLSCEQNLNHDAMYWYRQDPGQGLRLIYYSQIVNDFQKGDIAEGYSVSREKKESFPLTVTSAQKNPTAFYLCASSRGVSGTGELFFGEGSRLTVL.

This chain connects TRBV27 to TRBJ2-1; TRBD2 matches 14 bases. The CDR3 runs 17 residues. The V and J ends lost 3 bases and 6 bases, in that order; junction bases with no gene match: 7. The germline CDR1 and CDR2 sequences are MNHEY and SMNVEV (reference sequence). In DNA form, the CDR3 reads TGTGCCAGCAGTTTCATCGGGACTAGCGGGAGTTTCAATGAGCAGTTCTTC. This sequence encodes CASSFIGTSGSFNEQFF.

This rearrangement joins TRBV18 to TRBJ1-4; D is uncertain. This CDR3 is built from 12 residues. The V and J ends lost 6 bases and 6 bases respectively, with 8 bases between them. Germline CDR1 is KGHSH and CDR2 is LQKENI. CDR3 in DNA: TGTGCCAGCTCGACTTTAGATGAAAAACTGTTTTTT. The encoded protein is CASSTLDEKLFF.

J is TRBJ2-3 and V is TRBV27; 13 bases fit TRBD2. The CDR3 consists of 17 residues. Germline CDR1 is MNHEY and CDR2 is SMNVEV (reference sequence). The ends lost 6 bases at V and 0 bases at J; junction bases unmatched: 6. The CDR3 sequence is CASSRTSGSYSTDTQYF. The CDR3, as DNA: TGTGCCAGCAGCCGGACTAGCGGGAGTTATAGCACAGATACGCAGTATTTT.

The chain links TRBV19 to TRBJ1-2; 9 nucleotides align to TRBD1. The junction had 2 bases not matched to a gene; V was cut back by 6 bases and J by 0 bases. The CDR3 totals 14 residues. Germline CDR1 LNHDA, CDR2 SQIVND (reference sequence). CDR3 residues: CASRGTGSNYGYTF. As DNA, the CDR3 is TGTGCCAGTAGAGGGACAGGGTCTAACTATGGCTACACCTTC. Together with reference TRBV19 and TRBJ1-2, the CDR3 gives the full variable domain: DGGITQSPKYLFRKEGQNVTLSCEQNLNHDAMYWYRQDPGQGLRLIYYSQIVNDFQKGDIAEGYSVSREKKESFPLTVTSAQKNPTAFYLCASRGTGSNYGYTFGSGTRLTVV.

The CDR3 protein is CASSRTSSYNEQFF. CDR3 bases: TGTGCCAGCAGCAGGACTAGCAGCTACAATGAGCAGTTCTTC. The chain is built from TRBV3-1 (or the pseudogene TRBV3-2) and TRBJ2-1; 8 bases align to TRBD2. Trimming removed 5 bases from V and 3 bases from J; junction bases left unmatched: 3. Germline assignment: CDR1 LGHDT and CDR2 YNNKEL (reference sequence). This CDR3 comprises 14 residues.

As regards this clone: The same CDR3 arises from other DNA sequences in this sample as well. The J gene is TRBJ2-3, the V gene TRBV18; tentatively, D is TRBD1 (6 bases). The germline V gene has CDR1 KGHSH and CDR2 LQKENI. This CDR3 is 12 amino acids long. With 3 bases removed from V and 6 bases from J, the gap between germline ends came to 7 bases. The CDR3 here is CASSPTGDTQYF. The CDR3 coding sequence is TGTGCCAGCTCACCGACAGGCGATACGCAGTATTTT.

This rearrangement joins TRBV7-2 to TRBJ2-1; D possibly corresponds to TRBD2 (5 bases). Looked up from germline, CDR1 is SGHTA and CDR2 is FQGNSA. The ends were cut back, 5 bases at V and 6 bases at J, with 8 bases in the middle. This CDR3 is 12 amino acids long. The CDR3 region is CASSPLGNEQFF. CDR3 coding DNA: TGTGCCAGCAGCCCACTAGGCAATGAGCAGTTCTTC.

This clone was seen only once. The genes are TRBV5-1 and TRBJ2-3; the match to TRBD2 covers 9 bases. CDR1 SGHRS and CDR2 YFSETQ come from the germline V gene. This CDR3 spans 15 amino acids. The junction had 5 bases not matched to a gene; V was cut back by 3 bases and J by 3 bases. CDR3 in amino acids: CASSSNAGGTDTQYF. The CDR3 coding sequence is TGCGCCAGCAGCTCCAATGCGGGAGGGACAGATACGCAGTATTTT.

CDR3 amino acids: CASSGQGISEKLFF. In DNA form, the CDR3 reads TGTGCCAGTAGTGGACAGGGGATTTCGGAAAAACTGTTTTTT. This chain uses TRBV19 with TRBJ1-4; TRBD1 matches 9 bases. Germline trimming cut 5 bases from V and 8 bases from J; bases unmatched to any gene: 6. The V gene's germline CDR1 is LNHDA and CDR2 SQIVND (reference sequence). The CDR3 runs to 14 residues.

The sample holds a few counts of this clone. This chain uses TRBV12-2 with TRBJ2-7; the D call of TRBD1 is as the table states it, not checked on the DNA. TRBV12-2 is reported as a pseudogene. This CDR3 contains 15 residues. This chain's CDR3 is CASRLVRDSFYEQYF. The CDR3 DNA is TGTGCAAGTCGCTTAGTGAGGGACAGTTTCTACGAGCAGTACTTC.

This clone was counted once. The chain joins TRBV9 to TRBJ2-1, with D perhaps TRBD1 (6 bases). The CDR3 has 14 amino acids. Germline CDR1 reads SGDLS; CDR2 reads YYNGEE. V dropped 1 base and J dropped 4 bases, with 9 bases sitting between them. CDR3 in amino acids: CASSVKGDYNEQFF. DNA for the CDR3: TGTGCCAGCAGCGTAAAGGGGGATTACAATGAGCAGTTCTTC.

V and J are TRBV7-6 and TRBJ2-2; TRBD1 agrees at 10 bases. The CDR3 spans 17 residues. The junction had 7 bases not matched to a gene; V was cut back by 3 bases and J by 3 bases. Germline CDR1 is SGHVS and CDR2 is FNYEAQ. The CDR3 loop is CASSFRSGTGDTGELFF. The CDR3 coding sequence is TGTGCCAGCAGCTTTCGAAGCGGGACAGGGGACACCGGGGAGCTGTTTTTT.

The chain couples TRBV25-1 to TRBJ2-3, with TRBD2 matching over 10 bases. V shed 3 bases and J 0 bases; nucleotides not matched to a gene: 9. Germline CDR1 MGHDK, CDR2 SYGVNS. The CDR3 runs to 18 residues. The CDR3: CASSDPPGTSASTDTQYF. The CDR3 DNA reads TGTGCCAGCAGTGATCCCCCCGGGACTAGCGCAAGCACAGATACGCAGTATTTT.

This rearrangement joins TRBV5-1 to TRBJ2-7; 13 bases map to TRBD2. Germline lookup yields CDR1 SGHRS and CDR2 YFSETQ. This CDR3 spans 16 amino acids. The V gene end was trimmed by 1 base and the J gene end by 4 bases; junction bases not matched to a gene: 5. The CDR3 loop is CASSLSGTSGEYEQYF. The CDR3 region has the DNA TGCGCCAGCAGCTTGTCCGGGACTAGCGGGGAATACGAGCAGTACTTC.

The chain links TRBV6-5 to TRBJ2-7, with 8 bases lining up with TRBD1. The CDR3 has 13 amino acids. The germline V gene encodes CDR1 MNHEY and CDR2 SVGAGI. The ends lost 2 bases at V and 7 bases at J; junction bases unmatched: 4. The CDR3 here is CASSYRDRWEQYV. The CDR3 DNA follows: TGTGCCAGCAGTTACCGGGACAGGTGGGAGCAGTACGTC.

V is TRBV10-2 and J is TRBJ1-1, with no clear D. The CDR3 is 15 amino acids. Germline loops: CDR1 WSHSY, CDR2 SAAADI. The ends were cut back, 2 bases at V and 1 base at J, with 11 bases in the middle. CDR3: CASSEVGVWNTEAFF. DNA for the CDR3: TGCGCCAGCAGTGAGGTAGGAGTGTGGAACACTGAAGCTTTCTTT.

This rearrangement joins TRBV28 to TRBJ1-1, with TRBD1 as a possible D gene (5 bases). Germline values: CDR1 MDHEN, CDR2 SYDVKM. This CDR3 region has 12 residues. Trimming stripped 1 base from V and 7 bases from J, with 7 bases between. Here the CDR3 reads CASSLYQGEAFF. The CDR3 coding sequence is TGTGCCAGCAGTTTATATCAGGGTGAAGCTTTCTTT. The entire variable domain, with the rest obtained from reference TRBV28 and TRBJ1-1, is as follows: DVKVTQSSRYLVKRTGEKVFLECVQDMDHENMFWYRQDPGLGLRLIYFSYDVKMKEKGDIPEGYSVSREKKERFSLILESASTNQTSMYLCASSLYQGEAFFGQGTRLTVV.

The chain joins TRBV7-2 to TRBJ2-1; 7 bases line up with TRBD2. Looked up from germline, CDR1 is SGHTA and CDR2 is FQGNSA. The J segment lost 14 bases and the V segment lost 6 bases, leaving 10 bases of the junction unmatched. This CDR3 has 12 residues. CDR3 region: CASSKSGLGEFF. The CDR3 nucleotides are TGTGCCAGCAGTAAATCCGGACTAGGGGAGTTCTTC.

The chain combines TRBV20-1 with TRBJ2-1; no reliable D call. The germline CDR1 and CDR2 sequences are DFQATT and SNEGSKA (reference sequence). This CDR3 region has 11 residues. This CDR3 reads CRAALGDEQFF. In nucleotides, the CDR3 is TGCAGGGCGGCTTTAGGCGATGAGCAGTTCTTC.

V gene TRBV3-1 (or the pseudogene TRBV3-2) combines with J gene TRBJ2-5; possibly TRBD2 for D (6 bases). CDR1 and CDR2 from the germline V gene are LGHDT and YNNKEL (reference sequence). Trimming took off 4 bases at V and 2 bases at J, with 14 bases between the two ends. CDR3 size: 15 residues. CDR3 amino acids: CASSLNPGAQETQYF. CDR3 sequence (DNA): TGTGCCAGCAGCCTAAACCCGGGAGCGCAAGAGACCCAGTACTTC.

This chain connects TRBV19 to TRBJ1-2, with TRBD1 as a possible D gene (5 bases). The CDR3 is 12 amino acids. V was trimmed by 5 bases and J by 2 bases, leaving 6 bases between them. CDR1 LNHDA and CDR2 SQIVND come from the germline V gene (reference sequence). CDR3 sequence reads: CASSGQNYGYTF. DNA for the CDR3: TGTGCCAGTAGTGGACAAAACTATGGCTACACCTTC.

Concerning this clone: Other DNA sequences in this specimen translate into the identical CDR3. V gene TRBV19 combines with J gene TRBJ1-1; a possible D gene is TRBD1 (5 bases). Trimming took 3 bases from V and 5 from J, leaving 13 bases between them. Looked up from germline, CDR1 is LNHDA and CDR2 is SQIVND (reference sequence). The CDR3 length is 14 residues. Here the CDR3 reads CASSIGGAGTEAFF. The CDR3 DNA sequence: TGTGCCAGTAGTATCGGCGGGGCTGGGACTGAAGCTTTCTTT.

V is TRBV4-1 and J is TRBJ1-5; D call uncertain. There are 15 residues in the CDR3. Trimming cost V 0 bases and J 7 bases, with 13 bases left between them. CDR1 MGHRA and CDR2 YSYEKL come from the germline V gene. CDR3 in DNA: TGCGCCAGCAGCCAAGATCGGGGTGGCGGGCAGCCCCAGCATTTT. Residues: CASSQDRGGGQPQHF.

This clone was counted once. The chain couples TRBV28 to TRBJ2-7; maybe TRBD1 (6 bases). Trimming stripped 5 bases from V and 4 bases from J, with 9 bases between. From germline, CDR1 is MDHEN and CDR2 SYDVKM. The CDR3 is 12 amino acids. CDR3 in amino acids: CASSDRTYEQYF. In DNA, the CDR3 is TGTGCCAGCAGTGACAGGACTTACGAGCAGTACTTC.

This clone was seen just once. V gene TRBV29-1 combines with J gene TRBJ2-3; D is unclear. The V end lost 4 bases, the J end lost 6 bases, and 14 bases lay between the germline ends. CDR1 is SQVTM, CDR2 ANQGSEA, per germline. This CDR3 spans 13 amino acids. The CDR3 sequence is CSVVPSVVDTQYF. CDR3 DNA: TGCAGCGTTGTTCCCAGTGTTGTGGATACGCAGTATTTT.

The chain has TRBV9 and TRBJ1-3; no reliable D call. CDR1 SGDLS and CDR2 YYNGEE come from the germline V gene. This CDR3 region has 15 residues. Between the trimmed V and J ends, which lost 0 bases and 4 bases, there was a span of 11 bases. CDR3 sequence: CASSVAITPGNTIYF. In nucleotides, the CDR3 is TGTGCCAGCAGCGTAGCGATTACACCCGGAAACACCATATATTTT.

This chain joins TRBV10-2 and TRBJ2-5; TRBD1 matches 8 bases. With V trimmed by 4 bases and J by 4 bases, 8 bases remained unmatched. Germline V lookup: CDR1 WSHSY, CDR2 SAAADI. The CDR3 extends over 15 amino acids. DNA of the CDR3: TGCGCCAGCAGTGGGCGGACAGGGAGGTCAGAGACCCAGTACTTC. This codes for CASSGRTGRSETQYF.

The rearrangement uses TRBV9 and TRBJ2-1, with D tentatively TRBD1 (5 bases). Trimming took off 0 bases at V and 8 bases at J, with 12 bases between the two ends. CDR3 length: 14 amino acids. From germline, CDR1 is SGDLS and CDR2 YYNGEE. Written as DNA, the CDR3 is TGTGCCAGCAGCGTAGGTTCGGACACCCATGAGCAGTTCTTC. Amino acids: CASSVGSDTHEQFF.

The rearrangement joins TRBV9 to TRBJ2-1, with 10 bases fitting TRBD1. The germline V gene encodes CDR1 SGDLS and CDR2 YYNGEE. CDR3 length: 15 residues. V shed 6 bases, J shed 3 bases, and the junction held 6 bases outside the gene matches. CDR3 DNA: TGTGCCAGCACCTCAGACAGGGGGCTCTACAATGAGCAGTTCTTC. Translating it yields CASTSDRGLYNEQFF.

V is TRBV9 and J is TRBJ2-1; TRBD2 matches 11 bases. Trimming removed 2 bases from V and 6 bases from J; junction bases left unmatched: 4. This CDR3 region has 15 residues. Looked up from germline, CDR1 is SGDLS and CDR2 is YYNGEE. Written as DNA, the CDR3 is TGTGCCAGCAGCGTCGCCGGGACTAGCGGCAATGAGCAGTTCTTC. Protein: CASSVAGTSGNEQFF.